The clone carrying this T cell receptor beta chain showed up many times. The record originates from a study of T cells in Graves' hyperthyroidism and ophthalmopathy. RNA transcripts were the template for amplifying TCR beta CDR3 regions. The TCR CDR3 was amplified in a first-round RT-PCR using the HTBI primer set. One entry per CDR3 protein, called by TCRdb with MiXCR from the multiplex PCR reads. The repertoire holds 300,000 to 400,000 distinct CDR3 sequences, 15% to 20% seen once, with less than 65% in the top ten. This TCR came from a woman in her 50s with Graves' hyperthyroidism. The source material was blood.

CDR3 nucleotides: TGCAGTGCGCCCGCTCGGACTAGCGGGTGGGGGGATGAGCAGTTCTTC. Its translation: CSAPARTSGWGDEQFF. V and J are TRBV20-1 and TRBJ2-1; 11 nucleotides line up with TRBD2. V shed 6 bases, J shed 8 bases, and the junction held 15 bases outside the gene matches. Germline V gene data show CDR1 as DFQATT and CDR2 as SNEGSKA (reference sequence). The CDR3 is made up of 16 amino acids.